This TCR beta chain came from a study of T cell responses to AZD1222 COVID-19 vaccine. Method: immunoSEQ multiplex PCR; TCRdb's copy keeps in-frame clones and lacks some. The sample yields about 150,000 clones, approximately 89% seen once. On this clone: The antigen is not known.

Study-level findings and limits: Vaccine-associated CD4 TCRs ranged over spike, dominating at 160-218 and 743-854. Possibly, clonal diversity was underestimated; donors were largely white British and included more females. Only six or seven AZD1222 recipients were seropositive at baseline. Two AZD1222 doses significantly raised spike-specific TCR breadth and depth over controls.

This CDR3 contains 16 residues. V lost 2 bases and J 3 bases, leaving 16 bases between the germline ends. Germline CDR1 reads MDHEN; CDR2 reads SYDVKM. Material: peripheral blood, obtained on day 0 of AZD1222 vaccination. J is TRBJ1-1 and V is TRBV28, with D tentatively TRBD1 (5 bases). This receptor was identified in an adult in good health. The CDR3, as DNA: TGTGCCAGCAGTTTAGGAGAGGGCAGGGCAGACACTGAAGCTTTCTTT. Its protein is CASSLGEGRADTEAFF.